Listed below are T cell receptor beta chains from one sample, sequenced in a study of response to subunit inactivated influenza vaccine. TCRdb passed the RT-PCR reads through MiXCR, listing each CDR3 protein once. The sample carries 600,000 to 850,000 distinct CDR3 sequences, roughly 15% recorded once. The starting material was PBMCs from blood, obtained roughly 2 weeks before vaccination. Receptor source: a man aged 50 or older who received an inactivated influenza vaccine. CDR3s include the opening cysteine and the closing phenylalanine or tryptophan. Fields, in order: CDR3 DNA, CDR3 protein, CDR3 length, clone size, V gene, D gene, J gene. A D gene is named only where the DNA matches it firmly. Size is stated for part of the rows, as once, few or many counts, or as a class when the clone is expanded.

CDR3nt: TGCAGCGTCCCCGCCGGGACTAGCACGATATACAATGAGCAGTTCTTC; CDR3aa: CSVPAGTSTIYNEQFF; len: 16; abundance: NA; v_gene: TRBV29-1; d_gene: TRBD2; j_gene: TRBJ2-1
CDR3nt: TGTGCCAGCACTTCGGACAGGGTGTATCAGCCCCAGCATTTT; CDR3aa: CASTSDRVYQPQHF; len: 14; abundance: NA; v_gene: TRBV2; d_gene: TRBD1; j_gene: TRBJ1-5
CDR3nt: TGTGCCAGCAGTTTATGGGAAAGCGACACTGAAGCTTTCTTT; CDR3aa: CASSLWESDTEAFF; len: 14; abundance: many; v_gene: TRBV12-3/TRBV12-4; d_gene: NA; j_gene: TRBJ1-1
CDR3nt: TGTGCCAGCAGCTTATTATCGCCCCCCGGAGCTTTCTTT; CDR3aa: CASSLLSPPGAFF; len: 13; abundance: few; v_gene: TRBV7-9; d_gene: NA; j_gene: TRBJ1-1
CDR3nt: TGTGCCAGCAGCCAAGATAGCCAGGACTACGAGCAGTACTTC; CDR3aa: CASSQDSQDYEQYF; len: 14; abundance: few; v_gene: TRBV4-2; d_gene: NA; j_gene: TRBJ2-7
CDR3nt: TGTGCCAGCAGTCCCGGTCACCCACTGAGCAATCAGCCCCAGCATTTT; CDR3aa: CASSPGHPLSNQPQHF; len: 16; abundance: few; v_gene: TRBV6-1; d_gene: NA; j_gene: TRBJ1-5
CDR3nt: TGTGCCAGCAGCCAACTAGCGGGAGGGGTCTTTGAGCAGTTCTTC; CDR3aa: CASSQLAGGVFEQFF; len: 15; abundance: NA; v_gene: TRBV14; d_gene: TRBD2; j_gene: TRBJ2-1
CDR3nt: TGTGCCAGCAGTTTAGGGGTGGGCCGCAAGAACACTGAAGCTTTCTTT; CDR3aa: CASSLGVGRKNTEAFF; len: 16; abundance: many; v_gene: TRBV12-3/TRBV12-4; d_gene: NA; j_gene: TRBJ1-1
CDR3nt: TGCGCCAGCAGCCGCCCAGGGGACAATGAGCAGTTCTTC; CDR3aa: CASSRPGDNEQFF; len: 13; abundance: NA; v_gene: TRBV10-2; d_gene: NA; j_gene: TRBJ2-1
CDR3nt: TGTGCCAGCAGCTTAGAGTCTGGGATCGGGGAGCTGTTTTTT; CDR3aa: CASSLESGIGELFF; len: 14; abundance: few; v_gene: TRBV11-3; d_gene: NA; j_gene: TRBJ2-2
CDR3nt: TGTGCCAGCAAAAGTGGGCAGGCGTACAATGAGCAGTTCTTC; CDR3aa: CASKSGQAYNEQFF; len: 14; abundance: few; v_gene: TRBV12-3/TRBV12-4; d_gene: NA; j_gene: TRBJ2-1
CDR3nt: TGTGCCATCAGTGAGGCCTACAATGAGCAGTTCTTC; CDR3aa: CAISEAYNEQFF; len: 12; abundance: many; v_gene: TRBV10-3; d_gene: NA; j_gene: TRBJ2-1
CDR3nt: TGTGCCAGCAGTTTATCCCCCAGCACAGATACGCAGTATTTT; CDR3aa: CASSLSPSTDTQYF; len: 14; abundance: many; v_gene: TRBV28; d_gene: NA; j_gene: TRBJ2-3
CDR3nt: TGTGCCAGCAGCTTCGGGTTGGGTGAGCAGTTCTTC; CDR3aa: CASSFGLGEQFF; len: 12; abundance: NA; v_gene: TRBV7-9; d_gene: NA; j_gene: TRBJ2-1
CDR3nt: TGTGCCAGCAGCCAAGATACCCGGCCGATTCAAGAGACCCAGTACTTC; CDR3aa: CASSQDTRPIQETQYF; len: 16; abundance: NA; v_gene: TRBV3-1; d_gene: NA; j_gene: TRBJ2-5
CDR3nt: TGTGCCAGCAGCCAAGCTGTTTCAGGGCTTAGCCCCTACGAGCAGTACTTC; CDR3aa: CASSQAVSGLSPYEQYF; len: 17; abundance: few; v_gene: TRBV4-2; d_gene: NA; j_gene: TRBJ2-7
CDR3nt: TGCAGCGTCTCCAACACCAATGAAAAACTGTTTTTT; CDR3aa: CSVSNTNEKLFF; len: 12; abundance: NA; v_gene: TRBV29-1; d_gene: NA; j_gene: TRBJ1-4
CDR3nt: TGTGCCAGCAGCACAGGACAGGGGCGGTTTACCTACGAGCAGTACTTC; CDR3aa: CASSTGQGRFTYEQYF; len: 16; abundance: few; v_gene: TRBV7-8; d_gene: TRBD1; j_gene: TRBJ2-7
CDR3nt: TGCAGTGCTAGTATACGGACAGGGGTAAAAGAGACCCAGTACTTC; CDR3aa: CSASIRTGVKETQYF; len: 15; abundance: NA; v_gene: TRBV20-1; d_gene: TRBD1; j_gene: TRBJ2-5
CDR3nt: TGTGCCAGCAGTTTTGGGACTAGCGGGATGCGAGAGCAGTTCTTC; CDR3aa: CASSFGTSGMREQFF; len: 15; abundance: NA; v_gene: TRBV28; d_gene: TRBD2; j_gene: TRBJ2-1
CDR3nt: TGTGCCACCAGAGTCAACGGAGACACCGGGGAGCTGTTTTTT; CDR3aa: CATRVNGDTGELFF; len: 14; abundance: NA; v_gene: TRBV24-1; d_gene: NA; j_gene: TRBJ2-2
CDR3nt: TGCGCCAGCAGCACAGGGGGCATGGACACAGATACGCAGTATTTT; CDR3aa: CASSTGGMDTDTQYF; len: 15; abundance: many; v_gene: TRBV5-1; d_gene: TRBD1; j_gene: TRBJ2-3
CDR3nt: TGTGCCAGCAATCGACCCAGCTCCCTAGCCAAAAACATTCAGTACTTC; CDR3aa: CASNRPSSLAKNIQYF; len: 16; abundance: NA; v_gene: TRBV28; d_gene: NA; j_gene: TRBJ2-4
CDR3nt: TGTGCCAGCAGCGAAGGGACAGCCCATGGCTACACCTTC; CDR3aa: CASSEGTAHGYTF; len: 13; abundance: NA; v_gene: TRBV7-9; d_gene: TRBD1; j_gene: TRBJ1-2
CDR3nt: TGTGCCAGCAGCTTAGGGCCTAGCGGGGGGGCGGATACGCAGTATTTT; CDR3aa: CASSLGPSGGADTQYF; len: 16; abundance: few; v_gene: TRBV7-2; d_gene: TRBD2; j_gene: TRBJ2-3
CDR3nt: TGTGCCAGCAGCTATAATCTGGACAGAACAGATACGCAGTATTTT; CDR3aa: CASSYNLDRTDTQYF; len: 15; abundance: NA; v_gene: TRBV7-2; d_gene: NA; j_gene: TRBJ2-3
CDR3nt: TGTGCCAGCAGCTTAGATGGGGGAGAAACAGAGACCCAGTACTTC; CDR3aa: CASSLDGGETETQYF; len: 15; abundance: NA; v_gene: TRBV7-2; d_gene: NA; j_gene: TRBJ2-5
CDR3nt: TGTGCCAGCAGTACCAGCGGGAGATTATCCTACGAGCAGTACTTC; CDR3aa: CASSTSGRLSYEQYF; len: 15; abundance: many; v_gene: TRBV28; d_gene: TRBD2; j_gene: TRBJ2-7
CDR3nt: TGTGCCACCAACCAGGGGGCTGGGGAGACCCAGTACTTC; CDR3aa: CATNQGAGETQYF; len: 13; abundance: many; v_gene: TRBV15; d_gene: TRBD1; j_gene: TRBJ2-5
CDR3nt: TGTGCCAGCAGCCCGGGACTAGATCAGTTCTTC; CDR3aa: CASSPGLDQFF; len: 11; abundance: NA; v_gene: TRBV2; d_gene: TRBD2; j_gene: TRBJ2-1
CDR3nt: TGTGCCAGCAGCCCCTCCCAGGGAAACTACGAGCAGTACTTC; CDR3aa: CASSPSQGNYEQYF; len: 14; abundance: NA; v_gene: TRBV7-6; d_gene: NA; j_gene: TRBJ2-7
CDR3nt: TGCAGTGCTCTATCCGCACTAGCGGGAGACCAAGAGACCCAGTACTTC; CDR3aa: CSALSALAGDQETQYF; len: 16; abundance: few; v_gene: TRBV20-1; d_gene: TRBD2; j_gene: TRBJ2-5
CDR3nt: TGCGCCAGCAGCCCGACTAGCGGGAGAGCAGATACGCAGTATTTT; CDR3aa: CASSPTSGRADTQYF; len: 15; abundance: many; v_gene: TRBV5-1; d_gene: TRBD2; j_gene: TRBJ2-3
CDR3nt: TGTGCCAGCAGTGAATGGGGTGGCGGGGAGCTGTTTTTT; CDR3aa: CASSEWGGGELFF; len: 13; abundance: NA; v_gene: TRBV2; d_gene: NA; j_gene: TRBJ2-2
CDR3nt: TGCAGCGTTGGAGTCCTGAACACTGAAGCTTTCTTT; CDR3aa: CSVGVLNTEAFF; len: 12; abundance: NA; v_gene: TRBV29-1; d_gene: NA; j_gene: TRBJ1-1
CDR3nt: TGTGCCAGCGCCCCTAAACATAGCGGGAGAGATGCCGGGGAGCTGTTTTTT; CDR3aa: CASAPKHSGRDAGELFF; len: 17; abundance: NA; v_gene: TRBV2; d_gene: TRBD2; j_gene: TRBJ2-2
CDR3nt: TGTGCCACCAGTATGGGGGGGGCAGGACATGAGCAGTTCTTC; CDR3aa: CATSMGGAGHEQFF; len: 14; abundance: NA; v_gene: TRBV24-1; d_gene: NA; j_gene: TRBJ2-1
CDR3nt: TGTGCCAGCAGTTTTCAGTACCAAGAGACCCAGTACTTC; CDR3aa: CASSFQYQETQYF; len: 13; abundance: many; v_gene: TRBV12-3/TRBV12-4; d_gene: NA; j_gene: TRBJ2-5
CDR3nt: TGTGCCACCAGCAGGAGAGGTGGAGGCACCGGGGAGCTGTTTTTT; CDR3aa: CATSRRGGGTGELFF; len: 15; abundance: few; v_gene: TRBV15; d_gene: NA; j_gene: TRBJ2-2
CDR3nt: TGTGCCAGCAGTTACAAAGATACGCAGTATTTT; CDR3aa: CASSYKDTQYF; len: 11; abundance: many; v_gene: TRBV6-5; d_gene: NA; j_gene: TRBJ2-3
CDR3nt: TGCAGTGCTAGAGACCTCGTCGGCGGGACAGTGTCAGATACGCAGTATTTT; CDR3aa: CSARDLVGGTVSDTQYF; len: 17; abundance: few; v_gene: TRBV20-1; d_gene: NA; j_gene: TRBJ2-3
CDR3nt: TGCAGTGCTAGAGGCCCTACGGGACACAACTCCTACAATGAGCAGTTCTTC; CDR3aa: CSARGPTGHNSYNEQFF; len: 17; abundance: few; v_gene: TRBV20-1; d_gene: NA; j_gene: TRBJ2-1
CDR3nt: TGTGCCACCTCCCCGACTAGCGGAGTCCAAGAGACCCAGTACTTC; CDR3aa: CATSPTSGVQETQYF; len: 15; abundance: NA; v_gene: TRBV4-2; d_gene: TRBD2; j_gene: TRBJ2-5
CDR3nt: TGTGCCAGCAGTAGGGAGGGGGGACACCTTGCCAAAAACATTCAGTACTTC; CDR3aa: CASSREGGHLAKNIQYF; len: 17; abundance: NA; v_gene: TRBV6-1; d_gene: NA; j_gene: TRBJ2-4
CDR3nt: TGTGCCAGCAGTTTTGGCGGACTTTACAATGAGCAGTTCTTC; CDR3aa: CASSFGGLYNEQFF; len: 14; abundance: many; v_gene: TRBV12-3/TRBV12-4; d_gene: NA; j_gene: TRBJ2-1
CDR3nt: TGTGCCAGCTGCTTTCCAGCGGGAGAAGATACGCAGTATTTT; CDR3aa: CASCFPAGEDTQYF; len: 14; abundance: NA; v_gene: TRBV7-8; d_gene: TRBD2; j_gene: TRBJ2-3
CDR3nt: TGCGCCAGCAGCCCAGGACAAGGTGGGCACCCCGATATCTTC; CDR3aa: CASSPGQGGHPDIF; len: 14; abundance: NA; v_gene: TRBV5-1; d_gene: NA; j_gene: TRBJ2-7
CDR3nt: TGTGCCAGCACCAACCTCTACGAGCAGTACTTC; CDR3aa: CASTNLYEQYF; len: 11; abundance: many; v_gene: TRBV12-3/TRBV12-4; d_gene: NA; j_gene: TRBJ2-7
CDR3nt: TGTGCCAGCAGGCAAGACAGGGTATCGACCACTGAAGCTTTCTTT; CDR3aa: CASRQDRVSTTEAFF; len: 15; abundance: NA; v_gene: TRBV6-2/TRBV6-3; d_gene: TRBD1; j_gene: TRBJ1-1
CDR3nt: TGCAGTGCTACTCCTGGGACAGTAGCCGAGCAGTACTTC; CDR3aa: CSATPGTVAEQYF; len: 13; abundance: many; v_gene: TRBV20-1; d_gene: TRBD1; j_gene: TRBJ2-7
CDR3nt: TGCAGTGCTAGTTGGGGAAAGTCCTACGAGCAGTACTTC; CDR3aa: CSASWGKSYEQYF; len: 13; abundance: NA; v_gene: TRBV20-1; d_gene: NA; j_gene: TRBJ2-7
CDR3nt: TGTGCCAGCAGTTCCGATTCGGGCGCTAGCGGCTACAATGAGCAGTTCTTC; CDR3aa: CASSSDSGASGYNEQFF; len: 17; abundance: few; v_gene: TRBV27; d_gene: TRBD2; j_gene: TRBJ2-1
CDR3nt: TGCAGTGCTAGACCTAGCGGCTCTGGCTACGAGCAGTACTTC; CDR3aa: CSARPSGSGYEQYF; len: 14; abundance: NA; v_gene: TRBV20-1; d_gene: TRBD2; j_gene: TRBJ2-7
CDR3nt: TGTGCCAGCAGTCCGAGCTCTGGAAACACCATATATTTT; CDR3aa: CASSPSSGNTIYF; len: 13; abundance: many; v_gene: TRBV5-6; d_gene: NA; j_gene: TRBJ1-3
CDR3nt: TGTGCCAGCAGGTTACCTCCGGGACAGGGGAGGTATTTTGAGAACACTGAAGCTTTCTTT; CDR3aa: CASRLPPGQGRYFENTEAFF; len: 20; abundance: NA; v_gene: TRBV11-1; d_gene: TRBD1; j_gene: TRBJ1-1
CDR3nt: TGTGCCAGCAGTCGGACAGGGCTATTGGGCTATGGCTACACCTTC; CDR3aa: CASSRTGLLGYGYTF; len: 15; abundance: NA; v_gene: TRBV6-1; d_gene: TRBD1; j_gene: TRBJ1-2
CDR3nt: TGTGCCGGCAGTCTTTTCAGGCTGAGGGGACGAATCTACGAGCAGTACTTC; CDR3aa: CAGSLFRLRGRIYEQYF; len: 17; abundance: NA; v_gene: TRBV28; d_gene: NA; j_gene: TRBJ2-7
CDR3nt: TGTGCCAGCAGTATGACTAGCGGGAGGCAGCTTGAGGAGCAGTTCTTC; CDR3aa: CASSMTSGRQLEEQFF; len: 16; abundance: few; v_gene: TRBV12-3/TRBV12-4; d_gene: TRBD2; j_gene: TRBJ2-1
CDR3nt: TGTGCCAGCAGTCGTAGCAGGGTCGAGGGGCAGCCCCAGCATTTT; CDR3aa: CASSRSRVEGQPQHF; len: 15; abundance: NA; v_gene: TRBV6-1; d_gene: NA; j_gene: TRBJ1-5